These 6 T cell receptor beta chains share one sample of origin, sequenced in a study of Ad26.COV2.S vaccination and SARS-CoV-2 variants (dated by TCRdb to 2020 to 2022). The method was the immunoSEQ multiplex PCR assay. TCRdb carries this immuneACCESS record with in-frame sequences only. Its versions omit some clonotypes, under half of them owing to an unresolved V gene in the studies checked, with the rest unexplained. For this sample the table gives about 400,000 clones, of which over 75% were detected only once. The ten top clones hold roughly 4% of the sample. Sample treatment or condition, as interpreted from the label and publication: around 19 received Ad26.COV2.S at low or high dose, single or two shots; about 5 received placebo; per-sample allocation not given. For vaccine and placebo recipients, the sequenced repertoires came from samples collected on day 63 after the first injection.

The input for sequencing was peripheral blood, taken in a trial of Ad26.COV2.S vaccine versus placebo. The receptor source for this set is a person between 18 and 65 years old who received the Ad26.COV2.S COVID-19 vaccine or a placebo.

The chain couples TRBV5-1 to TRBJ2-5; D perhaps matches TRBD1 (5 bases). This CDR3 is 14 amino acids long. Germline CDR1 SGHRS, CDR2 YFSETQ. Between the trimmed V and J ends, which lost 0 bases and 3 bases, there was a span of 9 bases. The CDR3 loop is CASSLGSGKETQYF. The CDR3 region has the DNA TGCGCCAGCAGCTTGGGTTCAGGGAAAGAGACCCAGTACTTC.

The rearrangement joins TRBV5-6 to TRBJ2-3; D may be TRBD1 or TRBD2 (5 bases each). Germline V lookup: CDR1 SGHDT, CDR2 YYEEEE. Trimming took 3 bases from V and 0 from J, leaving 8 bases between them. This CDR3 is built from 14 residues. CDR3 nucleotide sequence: TGTGCCAGCAGCTGGGACGGGAGCACAGATACGCAGTATTTT. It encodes CASSWDGSTDTQYF. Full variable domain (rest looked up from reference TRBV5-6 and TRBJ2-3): DAGVTQSPTHLIKTRGQQVTLRCSPKSGHDTVSWYQQALGQGPQFIFQYYEEEERQRGNFPDRFSGHQFPNYSSELNVNALLLGDSALYLCASSWDGSTDTQYFGPGTRLTVL.

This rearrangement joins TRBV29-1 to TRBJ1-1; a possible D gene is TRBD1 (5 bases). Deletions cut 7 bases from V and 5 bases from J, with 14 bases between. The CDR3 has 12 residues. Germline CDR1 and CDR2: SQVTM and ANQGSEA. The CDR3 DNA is TGCAGCGACCAACGCTGGGGGACTGAAGCTTTCTTT. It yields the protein CSDQRWGTEAFF.

CDR3 sequence reads: CASSVGVGETQYF. The CDR3 nucleotides are TGTGCCAGTAGTGTAGGGGTAGGAGAGACCCAGTACTTC. J is TRBJ2-5 and V is TRBV19; TRBD1 is a possible D gene (5 bases). Germline V gene lookup returns CDR1 LNHDA and CDR2 SQIVND (reference sequence). Trimming took 5 bases from V and 4 from J, leaving 11 bases between them. The length of the CDR3 is 13 residues.

CDR3 nucleotide sequence: TGCGCCAGCAGCTTGGACCTGGGGACTGAAGCTTTCTTT. Protein: CASSLDLGTEAFF. This sequence joins TRBV5-1 and TRBJ1-1; no clear D gene. The CDR3 has 13 residues. V lost 0 bases to trimming and J lost 5 bases, with 8 bases between them. Germline values: CDR1 SGHRS, CDR2 YFSETQ.

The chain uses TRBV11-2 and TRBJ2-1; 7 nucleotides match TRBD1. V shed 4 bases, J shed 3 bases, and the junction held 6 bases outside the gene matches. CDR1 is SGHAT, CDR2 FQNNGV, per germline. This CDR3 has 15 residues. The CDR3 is CASSWDDRDYNEQFF. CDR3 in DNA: TGTGCCAGCAGCTGGGATGACAGGGACTACAATGAGCAGTTCTTC. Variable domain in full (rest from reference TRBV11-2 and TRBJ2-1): EAGVAQSPRYKIIEKRQSVAFWCNPISGHATLYWYQQILGQGPKLLIQFQNNGVVDDSQLPKDRFSAERLKGVDSTLKIQPAKLEDSAVYLCASSWDDRDYNEQFFGPGTRLTVL.